These 20 T cell receptor beta chains came from one sample sequenced in a study of blood T cell repertoires in COVID-19. Generated by immunoSEQ multiplex PCR, the TCRdb table keeps only in-frame clones and is missing some. The data contain 470,000 or so clones, around 88% of them singletons. Material: peripheral blood. The receptors originated from a woman in her 30s with acute or convalescent COVID-19.

In this sample, this clone turned up once. The rearrangement links TRBV9 to TRBJ2-7; D might be TRBD1 (7 bases). The CDR3 runs to 16 residues. V was clipped by 4 bases and J by 4 bases, with 21 bases between them. Germline V gene sequence: CDR1 SGDLS, CDR2 YYNGEE. The CDR3 sequence: CASSSTPRDSWYEQYF. CDR3 DNA sequence: TGTGCCAGCAGCTCCACACCGCGGGACAGCTGGTACGAGCAGTACTTC. The variable domain in full, with the rest retrieved from reference TRBV9 and TRBJ2-7, is DSGVTQTPKHLITATGQRVTLRCSPRSGDLSVYWYQQSLDQGLQFLIQYYNGEERAKGNILERFSAQQFPDLHSELNLSSLELGDSALYFCASSSTPRDSWYEQYFGPGTRLTVT.

A word on this clone: A read error may account for a junction end that differs from germline. The J gene is TRBJ1-2, the V gene TRBV11-2; TRBD1 agrees at 7 bases. CDR1 is SGHAT and CDR2 is FQNNGV in the germline V gene. CDR3 size: 14 residues. The CDR3 is CASSLETGLGGYTF. The CDR3 DNA reads TGTGCCAGCAGTTTAGAGACAGGGCTGGGAGGCTACACCTTC.

The chain joins TRBV3-1 (or the pseudogene TRBV3-2) to TRBJ2-5; TRBD2 aligns across 10 bases. Germline CDR1 is LGHDT and CDR2 is YNNKEL (reference sequence). Trimming removed 4 bases from V and 3 bases from J; junction bases left unmatched: 8. The CDR3 sequence is 16 residues long. The CDR3 is CASSRIIAGGEETQYF. The CDR3 nucleotides read TGTGCCAGCAGCCGAATTATAGCGGGGGGTGAAGAGACCCAGTACTTC.

This chain uses TRBV3-1 (or the pseudogene TRBV3-2) with TRBJ1-5, with D possibly TRBD1 on 5 matching bases. Trimming removed 4 bases at V and 6 bases at J, with 16 bases between. This CDR3 region has 15 residues. Germline V gene data show CDR1 as LGHDT and CDR2 as YNNKEL (reference sequence). CDR3 nucleotides: TGTGCCAGCAGCCCAGGGCAGGGATTAGGTCAGCCCCAGCATTTT. As protein: CASSPGQGLGQPQHF.

The rearrangement links TRBV28 to TRBJ1-3; perhaps TRBD1 as D (6 bases). The CDR3 runs to 17 residues. V was clipped by 5 bases and J by 3 bases, with 20 bases between them. The V gene's germline CDR1 is MDHEN and CDR2 SYDVKM. The CDR3 DNA follows: TGTGCCAGCAGTACTACCCCAGGGGTGATTGGTGGAAACACCATATATTTT. Translation gives CASSTTPGVIGGNTIYF.

The V gene is TRBV28, the J gene TRBJ1-1; D is perhaps TRBD1 (5 bases). Germline V gene sequence: CDR1 MDHEN, CDR2 SYDVKM. Trimming took off 2 bases at V and 11 bases at J, with 21 bases between the two ends. The CDR3 runs 15 residues. The CDR3 sequence is CASSLPKYDSSPAFF. The CDR3 nucleotides are TGTGCCAGCAGTTTACCGAAATACGACAGCTCGCCGGCTTTCTTT. The whole variable domain, remainder taken from reference TRBV28 and TRBJ1-1, is DVKVTQSSRYLVKRTGEKVFLECVQDMDHENMFWYRQDPGLGLRLIYFSYDVKMKEKGDIPEGYSVSREKKERFSLILESASTNQTSMYLCASSLPKYDSSPAFFGQGTRLTVV.

The sample holds a few counts of this clone. As DNA, the CDR3 is TGTGCCAGCAATCGCGGACAGGGACGCGAGCAGTACTTC. Translating it yields CASNRGQGREQYF. The chain carries TRBV6-5 and TRBJ2-7; TRBD1 aligns across 8 bases. The CDR3 covers 13 residues. From germline, CDR1 is MNHEY and CDR2 SVGAGI. V lost 7 bases, J lost 6 bases, and 8 bases stayed unmatched.

The chain couples TRBV18 to TRBJ2-7, with 8 positions matching TRBD1. Germline CDR1 reads KGHSH; CDR2 reads LQKENI. After removal of 2 bases from V and 2 bases from J, the junction contained 14 bases not matched to a gene. The CDR3 sequence is 18 residues long. CDR3 region: CASSPGQGAMKGPYEQYF. The CDR3 coding sequence is TGTGCCAGCTCACCAGGGCAGGGGGCCATGAAAGGCCCCTACGAGCAGTACTTC.

The chain has TRBV5-8 and TRBJ2-6, with D possibly TRBD1 on 7 matching bases. The CDR3 is made up of 17 amino acids. Deletions cut 0 bases from V and 2 bases from J, with 12 bases between. Germline CDR1 reads SGHTS; CDR2 reads YDEGEE. DNA of the CDR3: TGTGCCAGCAGCTTGGACAGGGGAGGACCTGGGGCCAACGTCCTGACTTTC. Protein product: CASSLDRGGPGANVLTF.

The J gene is TRBJ2-5, the V gene TRBV24-1; a possible D gene is TRBD2 (6 bases). Germline CDR1 is KGHDR and CDR2 is SFDVKD. V dropped 4 bases and J dropped 1 base, with 12 bases sitting between them. This CDR3 contains 15 residues. CDR3: CATSEVQGLQETQYF. CDR3 coding DNA: TGTGCCACCAGTGAGGTGCAGGGACTCCAAGAGACCCAGTACTTC.

Here the CDR3 DNA reads TGTGCCAGCAGTTTATTCGAGATTCCACCTAACTATGGCTACACCTTC. Its protein product is CASSLFEIPPNYGYTF. The chain carries TRBV28 and TRBJ1-2; no reliable D call. The V gene lost 1 base and the J gene lost 0 bases, with 12 bases spanning the gap. The CDR3 has 16 residues. The V gene's germline CDR1 is MDHEN and CDR2 SYDVKM.

V and J are TRBV27 and TRBJ2-1; 13 positions agree with TRBD2. J gave up 2 bases and V 5 bases, and 6 bases lay outside the gene matches. The CDR3 runs to 17 residues. Per the germline V gene, CDR1 is MNHEY and CDR2 is SMNVEV (reference sequence). CDR3 bases: TGTGCCAGCAGTCTACTAGCGGGGGGGCGGACCTACAATGAGCAGTTCTTC. This gives the protein CASSLLAGGRTYNEQFF.

The gene calls are TRBV27 and TRBJ1-5, with D possibly being TRBD1 (5 bases). Trimming cost V 10 bases and J 5 bases, with 15 bases left between them. Germline values: CDR1 MNHEY, CDR2 SMNVEV (reference sequence). This CDR3 contains 13 residues. The CDR3: CATASGGYQPQHF. The CDR3 nucleotides are TGTGCCACTGCGTCGGGGGGATATCAGCCCCAGCATTTT.

V gene TRBV7-3 combines with J gene TRBJ2-7; perhaps TRBD1 as D (5 bases). The CDR3 spans 13 residues. Trimming removed 4 bases from V and 4 bases from J, with 11 bases in between. Germline V gene lookup returns CDR1 SGHTA and CDR2 FQGTGA. In nucleotides, the CDR3 is TGTGCCAGCAGCTCGGAAAGGGGATACGAGCAGTACTTC. Amino acid sequence: CASSSERGYEQYF. Based on the CDR3 plus reference TRBV7-3 and TRBJ2-7, the full variable domain is GAGVSQTPSNKVTEKGKYVELRCDPISGHTALYWYRQSLGQGPEFLIYFQGTGAADDSGLPNDRFFAVRPEGSVSTLKIQRTERGDSAVYLCASSSERGYEQYFGPGTRLTVT.

The rearrangement joins TRBV7-6 to TRBJ2-5; the D is unclear. The CDR3 is made up of 15 amino acids. CDR1 is SGHVS and CDR2 is FNYEAQ in the germline V gene. Trimming pared 4 bases from V and 1 base from J, leaving 13 bases between. CDR3 nucleotide sequence: TGTGCCAGCAGCTGGAACAGAGAACTCCAAGAGACCCAGTACTTC. Translation: CASSWNRELQETQYF. The full variable domain, completed using reference TRBV7-6 and TRBJ2-5, is GAGVSQSPRYKVTKRGQDVALRCDPISGHVSLYWYRQALGQGPEFLTYFNYEAQQDKSGLPNDRFSAERPEGSISTLTIQRTEQRDSAMYRCASSWNRELQETQYFGPGTRLLVL.

This clone has a handful of counts. The rearrangement links TRBV5-6 to TRBJ1-6; D ambiguous. Germline CDR1 SGHDT, CDR2 YYEEEE. The CDR3 is 16 residues long. V lost 1 base and J 2 bases, leaving 10 bases between the germline ends. The CDR3 nucleotides read TGTGCCAGCAGCTTGTTGGAGCCAGCCTATAATTCACCCCTCCACTTT. Translated, it gives CASSLLEPAYNSPLHF.

The chain has TRBV3-1 (or the pseudogene TRBV3-2) and TRBJ1-2, with D tentatively TRBD1 (6 bases). V was shortened by 1 base and J by 7 bases, with 25 bases between the two germline ends. The CDR3 covers 18 residues. Germline V lookup: CDR1 LGHDT, CDR2 YNNKEL (reference sequence). CDR3 region: CASSQGVSEQGYFGGYTF. CDR3 nucleotide sequence: TGTGCCAGCAGCCAAGGGGTTTCGGAACAGGGATATTTCGGTGGCTACACCTTC.

The chain is built from TRBV9 and TRBJ2-5, with D perhaps TRBD2 (6 bases). The CDR3 extends over 15 amino acids. Germline loops: CDR1 SGDLS, CDR2 YYNGEE. Deletions cut 4 bases from V and 5 bases from J, with 18 bases between. CDR3 amino acids: CASSSHGRGGETQYF. The CDR3 bases are TGTGCCAGCAGCTCGCACGGGAGAGGTGGGGAGACCCAGTACTTC. The variable domain in full, with the rest retrieved from reference TRBV9 and TRBJ2-5, is DSGVTQTPKHLITATGQRVTLRCSPRSGDLSVYWYQQSLDQGLQFLIQYYNGEERAKGNILERFSAQQFPDLHSELNLSSLELGDSALYFCASSSHGRGGETQYFGPGTRLLVL.

This clone was observed a handful of times. This sequence joins TRBV6-6 and TRBJ1-5; no clear D. The CDR3 contains 17 residues. The germline V gene has CDR1 MNHNY and CDR2 SVGAGI (reference sequence). Trimming took off 5 bases at V and 3 bases at J, with 20 bases between the two ends. For the CDR3, the DNA is TGTGCCAGCAGTCAACTAGGGTCCCATATTCCCAATCAGCCCCAGCATTTT. This sequence encodes CASSQLGSHIPNQPQHF.

The rearrangement joins TRBV11-2 to TRBJ2-5; maybe TRBD2 (7 bases). Trimming pared 3 bases from V and 3 bases from J, leaving 14 bases between. CDR1 is SGHAT and CDR2 is FQNNGV in the germline V gene. CDR3 length: 15 residues. The CDR3 loop reads CASSFVGGPEETQYF. The CDR3 coding sequence is TGTGCCAGCAGCTTTGTCGGGGGGCCGGAAGAGACCCAGTACTTC.